This T cell receptor (beta chain) is from a study of T cell responses to AZD1222 COVID-19 vaccine. Study conclusions and caveats: Close to half of spike-specific TCRs reportedly recognize unmutated variant regions. Donor demographics were predominantly white British with a female majority; clonal diversity may be underestimated.

Concerning this clone itself: Its antigen is undetermined.

Clones were sequenced by immunoSEQ multiplex PCR, and TCRdb holds only the in-frame ones, with some missing. The sample shows 140,000 to 150,000 clones, 80% to 90% of them seen only once. The germline CDR1 and CDR2 sequences are LGHNA and YNFKEQ. The CDR3 extends over 14 amino acids. The V gene lost 6 bases and the J gene lost 4 bases, with 15 bases spanning the gap. The V call is TRBV4-2, the J call TRBJ1-1, with D perhaps matching TRBD1 (5 bases). This receptor was identified in an adult in good health. The sequencing here drew on peripheral blood, taken on day 0 of AZD1222 vaccination. The CDR3 loop reads CASRAGALGTEAFF. The CDR3 DNA follows: TGTGCCAGCAGGGCCGGGGCCCTTGGCACTGAAGCTTTCTTT.